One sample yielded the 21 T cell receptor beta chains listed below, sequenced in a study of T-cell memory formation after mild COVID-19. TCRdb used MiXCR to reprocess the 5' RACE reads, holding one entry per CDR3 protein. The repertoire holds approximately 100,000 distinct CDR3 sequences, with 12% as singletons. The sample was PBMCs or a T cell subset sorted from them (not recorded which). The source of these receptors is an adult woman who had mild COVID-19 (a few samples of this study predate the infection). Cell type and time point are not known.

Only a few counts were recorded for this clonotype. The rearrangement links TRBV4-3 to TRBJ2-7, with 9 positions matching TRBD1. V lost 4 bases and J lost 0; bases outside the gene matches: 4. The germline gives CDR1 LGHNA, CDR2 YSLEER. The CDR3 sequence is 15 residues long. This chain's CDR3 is CASSPDRGASYEQYF. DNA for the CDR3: TGCGCCAGCAGCCCAGACAGGGGGGCCTCCTACGAGCAGTACTTC.

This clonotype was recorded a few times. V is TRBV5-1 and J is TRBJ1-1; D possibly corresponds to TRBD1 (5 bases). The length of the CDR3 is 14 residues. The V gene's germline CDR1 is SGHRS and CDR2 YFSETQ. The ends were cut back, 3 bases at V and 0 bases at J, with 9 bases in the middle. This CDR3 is CASSWTGLNTEAFF. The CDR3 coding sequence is TGCGCCAGCAGCTGGACGGGACTGAACACTGAAGCTTTCTTT.

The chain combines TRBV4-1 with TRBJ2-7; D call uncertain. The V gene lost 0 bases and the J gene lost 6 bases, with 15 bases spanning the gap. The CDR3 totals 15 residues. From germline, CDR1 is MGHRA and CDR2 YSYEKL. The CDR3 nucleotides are TGCGCCAGCAGCCAAGATATGGGGTCGTTAAGCGAGCAGTACTTC. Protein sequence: CASSQDMGSLSEQYF.

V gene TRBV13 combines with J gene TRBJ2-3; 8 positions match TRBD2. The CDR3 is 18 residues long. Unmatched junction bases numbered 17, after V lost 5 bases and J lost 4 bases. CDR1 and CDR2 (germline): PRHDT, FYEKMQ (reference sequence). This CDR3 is CASSTRTGTSTTPDTQYF. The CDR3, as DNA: TGTGCCAGCAGCACAAGGACCGGGACTAGTACCACCCCAGATACGCAGTATTTT.

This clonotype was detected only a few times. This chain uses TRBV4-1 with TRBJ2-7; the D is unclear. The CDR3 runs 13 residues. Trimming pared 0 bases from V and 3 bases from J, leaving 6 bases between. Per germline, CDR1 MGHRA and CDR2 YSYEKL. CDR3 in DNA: TGCGCCAGCAGCCAAGATCACAGCTACGAGCAGTACTTC. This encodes CASSQDHSYEQYF.

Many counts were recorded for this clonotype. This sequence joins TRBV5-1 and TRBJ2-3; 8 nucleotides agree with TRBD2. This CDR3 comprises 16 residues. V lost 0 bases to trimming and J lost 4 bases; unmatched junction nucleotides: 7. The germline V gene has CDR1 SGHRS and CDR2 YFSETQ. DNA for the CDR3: TGCGCCAGCAGCTTGGCCCAGCGGGAGTACGCAGATACGCAGTATTTT. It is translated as CASSLAQREYADTQYF.

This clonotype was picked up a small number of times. The CDR3 sequence is CASSSGTGQPQHF. CDR3 nucleotides: TGTGCCAGCAGCTCGGGGACAGGGCAGCCCCAGCATTTT. This chain uses TRBV7-8 with TRBJ1-5, with 9 bases matching TRBD1. With 4 bases clipped from V and 7 bases from J, the junction kept 2 bases outside the gene matches. CDR3 length equals 13 residues. Germline V gene lookup returns CDR1 SGHVS and CDR2 FQNEAQ.

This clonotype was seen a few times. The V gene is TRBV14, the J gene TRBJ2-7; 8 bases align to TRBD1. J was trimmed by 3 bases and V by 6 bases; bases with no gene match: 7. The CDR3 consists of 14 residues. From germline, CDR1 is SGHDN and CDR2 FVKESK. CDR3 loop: CASSLDRARYEQYF. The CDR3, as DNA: TGTGCCAGCAGTCTGGACAGGGCGCGCTACGAGCAGTACTTC.

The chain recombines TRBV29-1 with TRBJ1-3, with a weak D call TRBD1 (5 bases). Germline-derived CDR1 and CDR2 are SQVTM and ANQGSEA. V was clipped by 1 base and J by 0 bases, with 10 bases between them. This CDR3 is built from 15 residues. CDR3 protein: CSVEGQGSSGNTIYF. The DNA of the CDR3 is TGCAGCGTTGAAGGGCAGGGTAGCTCTGGAAACACCATATATTTT. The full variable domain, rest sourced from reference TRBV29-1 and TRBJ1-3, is SAVISQKPSRDICQRGTSLTIQCQVDSQVTMMFWYRQQPGQSLTLIATANQGSEATYESGFVIDKFPISRPNLTFSTLTVSNMSPEDSSIYLCSVEGQGSSGNTIYFGEGSWLTVV.

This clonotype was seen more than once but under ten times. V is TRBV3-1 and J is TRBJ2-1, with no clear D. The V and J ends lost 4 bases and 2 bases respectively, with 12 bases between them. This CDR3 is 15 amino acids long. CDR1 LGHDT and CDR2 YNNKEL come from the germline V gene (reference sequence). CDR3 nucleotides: TGTGCCAGCAGCCGCGCGGACGGCACCTACAATGAGCAGTTCTTC. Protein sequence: CASSRADGTYNEQFF.

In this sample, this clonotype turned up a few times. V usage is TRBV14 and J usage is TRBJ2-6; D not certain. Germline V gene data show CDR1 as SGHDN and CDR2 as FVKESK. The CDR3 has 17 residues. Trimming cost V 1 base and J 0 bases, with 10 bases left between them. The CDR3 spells CASSQVWRFSGANVLTF. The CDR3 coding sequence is TGTGCCAGCAGCCAAGTGTGGCGGTTCTCTGGGGCCAACGTCCTGACTTTC.

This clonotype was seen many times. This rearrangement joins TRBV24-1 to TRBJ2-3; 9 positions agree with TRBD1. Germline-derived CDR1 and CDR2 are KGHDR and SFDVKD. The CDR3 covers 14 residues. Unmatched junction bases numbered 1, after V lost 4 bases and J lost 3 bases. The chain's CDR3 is CATSEGTGTDTQYF. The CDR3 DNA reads TGTGCCACCAGTGAAGGGACAGGGACAGATACGCAGTATTTT.

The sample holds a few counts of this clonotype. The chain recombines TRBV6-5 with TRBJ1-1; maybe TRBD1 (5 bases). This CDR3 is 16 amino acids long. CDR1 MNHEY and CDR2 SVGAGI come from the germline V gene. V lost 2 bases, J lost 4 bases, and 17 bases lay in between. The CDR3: CASSYLYRGTGTEAFF. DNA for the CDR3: TGTGCCAGCAGTTACCTCTATAGGGGCACGGGCACTGAAGCTTTCTTT.

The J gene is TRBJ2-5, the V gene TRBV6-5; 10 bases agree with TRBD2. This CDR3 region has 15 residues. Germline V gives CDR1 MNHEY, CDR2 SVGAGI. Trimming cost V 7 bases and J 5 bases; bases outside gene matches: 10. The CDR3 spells CASIPSGSSMETQYF. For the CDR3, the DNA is TGTGCCAGCATCCCTAGCGGGAGTTCGATGGAGACCCAGTACTTC.

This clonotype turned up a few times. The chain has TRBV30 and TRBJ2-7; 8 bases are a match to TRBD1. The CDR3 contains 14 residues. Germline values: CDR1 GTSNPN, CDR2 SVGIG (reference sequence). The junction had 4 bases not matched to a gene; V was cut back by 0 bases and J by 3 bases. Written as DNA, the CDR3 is TGTGCCTGGAGTGTAACAGGGGGAGGCTACGAGCAGTACTTC. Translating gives CAWSVTGGGYEQYF. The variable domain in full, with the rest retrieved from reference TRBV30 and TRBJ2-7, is SQTIHQWPATLVQPVGSPLSLECTVEGTSNPNLYWYRQAAGRGLQLLFYSVGIGQISSEVPQNLSASRPQDRQFILSSKKLLLSDSGFYLCAWSVTGGGYEQYFGPGTRLTVT.

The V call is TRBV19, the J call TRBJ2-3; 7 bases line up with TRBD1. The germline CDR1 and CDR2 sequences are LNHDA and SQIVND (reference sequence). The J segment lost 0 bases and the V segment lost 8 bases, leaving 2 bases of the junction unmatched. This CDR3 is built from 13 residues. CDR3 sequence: CASSDRSTDTQYF. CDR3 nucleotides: TGTGCCAGTTCGGACAGGAGCACAGATACGCAGTATTTT.

The CDR3 DNA follows: TGTGCCAGCAGATCGAACTATGGCTACACCTTC. It translates to CASRSNYGYTF. The chain couples TRBV27 to TRBJ1-2; no clear D. V lost 6 bases to trimming and J lost 2 bases, with 4 bases between them. CDR3 size: 11 residues. Germline values: CDR1 MNHEY, CDR2 SMNVEV (reference sequence).

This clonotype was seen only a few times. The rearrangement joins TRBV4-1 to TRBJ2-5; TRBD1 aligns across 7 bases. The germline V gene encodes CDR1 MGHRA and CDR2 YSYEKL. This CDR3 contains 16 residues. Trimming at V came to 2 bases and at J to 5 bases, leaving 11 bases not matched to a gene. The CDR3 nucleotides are TGCGCCAGCAGCCAATCAAGTACAGGGGACGGGGAGACCCAGTACTTC. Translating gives CASSQSSTGDGETQYF.

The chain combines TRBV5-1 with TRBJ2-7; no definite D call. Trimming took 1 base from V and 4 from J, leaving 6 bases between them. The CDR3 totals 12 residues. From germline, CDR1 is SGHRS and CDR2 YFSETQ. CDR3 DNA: TGCGCCAGCAGCTTGAATGAGTACGAGCAGTACTTC. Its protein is CASSLNEYEQYF. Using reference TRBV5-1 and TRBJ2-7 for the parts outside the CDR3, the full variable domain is KAGVTQTPRYLIKTRGQQVTLSCSPISGHRSVSWYQQTPGQGLQFLFEYFSETQRNKGNFPGRFSGRQFSNSRSEMNVSTLELGDSALYLCASSLNEYEQYFGPGTRLTVT.

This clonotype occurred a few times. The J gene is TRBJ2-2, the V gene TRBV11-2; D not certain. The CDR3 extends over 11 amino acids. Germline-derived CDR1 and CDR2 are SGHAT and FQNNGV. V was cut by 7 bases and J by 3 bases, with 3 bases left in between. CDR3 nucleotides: TGTGCCAGCACCGACACCGGGGAGCTGTTTTTT. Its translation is CASTDTGELFF.

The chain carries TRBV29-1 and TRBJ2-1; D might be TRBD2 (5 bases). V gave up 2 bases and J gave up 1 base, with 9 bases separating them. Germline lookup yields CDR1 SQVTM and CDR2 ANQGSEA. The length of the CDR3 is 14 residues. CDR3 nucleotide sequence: TGCAGCGTTGAATCCCCGGGATCCTACAATGAGCAGTTCTTC. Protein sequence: CSVESPGSYNEQFF.